This T cell receptor (beta chain) was recorded in a study of identifying expanded T cells in peripheral blood. The CDR3 extends over 14 amino acids. The V and J ends lost 4 bases and 2 bases respectively, with 12 bases between them. Germline V gene data show CDR1 as SGHNT and CDR2 as YYREEE (reference sequence). Only in-frame clones appear in the TCRdb table, and some are missing; sequencing was by immunoSEQ multiplex PCR. The data hold around 68,000 clones, with approximately 87% observed a single time. Sequencing used blood. This TCR came from a person between 18 and 70 years old in good health. V is TRBV5-4 and J is TRBJ2-5; D possibly uses TRBD1 or TRBD2 (5 bases each). CDR3: CASSERGPQETQYF. The CDR3 region has the DNA TGTGCCAGCAGCGAACGGGGCCCTCAAGAGACCCAGTACTTC.